This T cell receptor (beta chain) was captured in a study of response to subunit inactivated influenza vaccine. The length of the CDR3 is 13 residues. V shed 0 bases and J shed 6 bases, with 7 bases lying between them. Germline CDR1 is LGHNA and CDR2 is YSLEER. TCRdb analysed the RT-PCR reads with MiXCR anew, one entry per CDR3 protein. The table includes around 480,000 distinct CDR3 sequences, around 9.9% detected once. This clonotype was picked up many times. The receptor was isolated from a man aged 50-59 years who received an inactivated influenza vaccine. The sample was PBMCs from blood, taken 35 to 45 days after vaccination. The chain combines TRBV4-3 with TRBJ2-3, with no clear D. DNA for the CDR3: TGCGCCAGCAGCCAAGAACTAATTGATACGCAGTATTTT. This codes for CASSQELIDTQYF.